These T cell receptor beta chains were read from a single sample in a study of cytomegalovirus exposure and HLA in healthy donors. Measured with immunoSEQ multiplex PCR; TCRdb has only the in-frame clones, and not every one. The table shows 250,000 or so clones, with around 90% occurring only once. The sequenced material came from PBMCs. The origin of the receptors is a girl aged 2 to 9 in good health and CMV-seronegative. Each CDR3 is given with its conserved first and last residue. The order of the fields is D gene, V gene, J gene, CDR3 protein. A D gene is named only where the DNA matches it firmly.

>TRBD1|TRBV4-2|TRBJ2-7
CASSRPGQDSYEQYF
>TRBD1|TRBV5-4|TRBJ2-1
CASSARRQGVVDEQFF
>.|TRBV28|TRBJ1-5
CASSPGGNQPQHF
>.|TRBV9|TRBJ2-7
CASSVARSTEQYF
>.|TRBV27|TRBJ2-7
CASSLSRSHEQYF
>.|TRBV5-1|TRBJ2-2
CASTQSAGGANTGELFF
>.|TRBV25-1|TRBJ1-1
CASRESMNTEAFF
>.|TRBV5-1|TRBJ2-1
CASSLVGAAQFF
>.|TRBV28|TRBJ1-1
CASSLRTGRNTEAFF
>.|TRBV5-1|TRBJ2-5
CASSIPTGLGETQYF
>.|TRBV5-6|TRBJ1-5
CASSTGTGQPQHF
>.|TRBV6-1|TRBJ1-1
CASSEGRPADDTQAFF
>TRBD1|TRBV7-9|TRBJ1-1
CASSLGTGLSNTEAFF
>.|TRBV4-1|TRBJ2-3
CASSPDRPTDTQYF
>.|TRBV4-1|TRBJ2-5
CASSQDRGSQVQETQYF
>TRBD1|TRBV30|TRBJ2-7
CAWASGQGFYEQYF
>TRBD2|TRBV28|TRBJ2-3
CASSLGEGADTQYF
>.|TRBV5-4|TRBJ2-1
CASSLGSNEQFF
>TRBD1|TRBV7-9|TRBJ1-6
CASGTGVTSSPLHF
>TRBD2|TRBV29-1|TRBJ2-1
CSTTSGGLNEQFF
>TRBD2|TRBV30|TRBJ2-1
CALSGGDPYNEQFF
>.|TRBV11-2|TRBJ1-2
CASSSSGGARGYTF
>.|TRBV27|TRBJ2-7
CASSSGAGIPYEQYF
>TRBD2|TRBV2|TRBJ2-3
CASRKREGRDTQYF
>TRBD1|TRBV29-1|TRBJ2-3
CSAEGGGQGAIDTQYF
>TRBD2|TRBV27|TRBJ2-5
CASSYGLAAETQYF
>.|TRBV5-6|TRBJ1-4
CASSPGGPNEKLFF
>TRBD2|TRBV13|TRBJ2-5
CASSQAGGRETQYF
>TRBD2|TRBV18|TRBJ2-2
CASSLGLAATGELFF
>TRBD1|TRBV10-2|TRBJ1-2
CASRGGQGADGYTF
>TRBD1|TRBV7-8|TRBJ1-2
CASSDRAGSRGLYGYTF
>TRBD1|TRBV2|TRBJ2-6
CASSDRTGQSSGANVLTF
>.|TRBV7-8|.
CASSLAGVYEQYF
>.|TRBV30|TRBJ2-7
CAWQASLSEQYF
>.|TRBV2|TRBJ1-2
CASTRGTGDYGYTF
>.|TRBV6-6|TRBJ1-3
CASSWGPTLSGNTIYF
>.|TRBV7-2|TRBJ2-1
CASSPSWAGNNEQFF
>TRBD1|TRBV10-2|TRBJ2-7
CASSGGTGGYEQYF
>TRBD1|TRBV18|TRBJ2-3
CASSPMGQRSTDTQYF
>.|TRBV13|TRBJ2-2
CASSLGSGRITGELFF
>.|TRBV19|TRBJ1-4
CASSMGLGNEKLFF
>.|TRBV10-2|TRBJ2-7
CASSEWGGDTDYEQYF
>TRBD2|TRBV30|TRBJ2-7
CAWSVRWTSGGADEQYF
>.|TRBV9|TRBJ2-2
CASGPRSLNTGELFF
>.|TRBV7-9|TRBJ2-5
CASSLGHQETQYF
>.|TRBV27|TRBJ2-5
CASRPSWGGPLQETQYF
>.|TRBV27|TRBJ1-1
CASRLETGRVQNTEAFF
>TRBD1|TRBV29-1|TRBJ1-1
CSVDGTGEAFF
>TRBD1|TRBV18|TRBJ1-2
CASSPPSRTGGYGYTF
>.|TRBV19|TRBJ1-1
CASSLPGSNTEAFF
>.|TRBV4-2|TRBJ1-2
CASSQDRQGSWGYTF
>.|TRBV19|TRBJ2-6
CASSLRGSGANVLTF
>.|TRBV5-8|TRBJ1-3
CASSLMGPGNTIYF
>TRBD1|TRBV7-8|TRBJ2-1
CASSQPYGTGGDGEQFF
>.|TRBV11-1|TRBJ2-7
CASSSSSYEQYF
>.|TRBV4-1|TRBJ1-5
CASSQGGDNQPQHF
>.|TRBV6-1|TRBJ2-7
CASSGAGSPRFYEQYF
>TRBD2|TRBV27|TRBJ2-2
CASSYGLAGGPVVGAGELFF